This is a list of T cell receptor beta chains from one sample in a study of regulatory T cells in long-lasting Graves disease. TCRdb re-called the multiplex PCR reads with MiXCR, one entry per CDR3 protein. Of roughly 420,000 distinct CDR3 sequences listed, about 14% are singletons. These data were also filed under a second study, of T cells in Graves' hyperthyroidism and ophthalmopathy.

Specimen: peripheral blood mononuclear cells (PBMCs), collected at new diagnosis, from a patient treated with antithyroid drugs. The source of these receptors is a woman in her fifties or sixties with Graves disease. CDR3s include the opening cysteine and the closing phenylalanine or tryptophan. Clone size is stated in some rows and not others, as once, few, many or a class when expanded.

j_gene	abundance	v_gene	CDR3aa
TRBJ1-5	few	TRBV10-3	CAISDTLAGGDQPQHF
TRBJ1-1	-	TRBV10-1	CASSESSRTEAFF
TRBJ2-3	-	TRBV20-1	CSARDPRGRGFTDTQYF
TRBJ2-3	many	TRBV2	CASSEHGGGNTDTQYF
TRBJ2-7	few	TRBV20-1	CSASDREKIYEQYF
TRBJ2-5	few	TRBV6-5	CASSYGAAQETQYF
TRBJ2-7	-	TRBV29-1	CSVGGRRYEQYF
TRBJ2-1	-	TRBV27	CASSGGSVYNEQFF
TRBJ2-4	many	TRBV20-1	CSAPGAVAKNIQYF
TRBJ2-5	many	TRBV2	CASVADEQETQYF
TRBJ2-5	few	TRBV20-1	CSARLEGAGETQYF
TRBJ2-7	many	TRBV28	CASSLHMTGSPQQYF
TRBJ1-5	few	TRBV5-4	CASSLDPKDQPQHF
TRBJ1-3	-	TRBV6-1	CASRGQGYGNTIYF
TRBJ2-5	many	TRBV18	CASSSPWTEKETQYF
TRBJ2-1	many	TRBV29-1	CSVEGGTSGKSEQFF
TRBJ2-7	many	TRBV5-1	CASRLATTYEQYF
TRBJ2-3	many	TRBV11-2	CASSLGTSGPTDTQYF
TRBJ2-7	many	TRBV2	CASSGQGLQEQYF
TRBJ1-2	many	TRBV2	CASSDVQRYGYTF
TRBJ1-3	-	TRBV30	CAWRIPSAGNTIYF
TRBJ2-1	many	TRBV20-1	CSARDRTGQGHEQFF
TRBJ1-1	-	TRBV6-2/TRBV6-3	CASRRGEGTEAFF
TRBJ2-7	many	TRBV28	CASSLATGQLRAVLRSYEQYF
TRBJ2-5	few	TRBV9	CASSPWGLAEGETQYF
TRBJ2-1	many	TRBV2	CASSVGGRSDNEQFF
TRBJ2-3	-	TRBV12-3/TRBV12-4	CAVIPGPRSTDTQYF
TRBJ2-7	few	TRBV27	CASSLASGATYEQHF